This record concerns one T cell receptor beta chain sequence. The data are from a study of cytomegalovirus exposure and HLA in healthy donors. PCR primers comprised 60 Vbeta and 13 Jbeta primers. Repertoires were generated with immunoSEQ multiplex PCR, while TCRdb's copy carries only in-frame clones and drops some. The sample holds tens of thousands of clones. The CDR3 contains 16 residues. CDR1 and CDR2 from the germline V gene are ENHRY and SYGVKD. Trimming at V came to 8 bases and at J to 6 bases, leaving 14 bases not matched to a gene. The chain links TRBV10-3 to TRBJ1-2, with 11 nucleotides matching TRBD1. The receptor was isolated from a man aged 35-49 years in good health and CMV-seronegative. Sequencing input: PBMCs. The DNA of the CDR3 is TGTGCCATCTCCCGGGACAGGGGGTCCTTTGGGGATGGCTACACCTTC. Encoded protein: CAISRDRGSFGDGYTF.